Listed here are 18 T cell receptor beta chains from one sample, sequenced in a study of shared T cell receptors in the human thymus. Profiling relied on immunoSEQ multiplex PCR, and the TCRdb table lists in-frame clones only, not all of them. The sample has about 730,000 clones, around 85% seen once; the top ten hold under 0.012%. This sample also belongs to another study, concerning human thymus T cells.

The specimen sequenced was thymocytes. These TCRs come from a girl under two years old with a congenital heart defect.

The chain employs TRBV15 and TRBJ2-7; 9 bases fit TRBD1. There are 15 residues in the CDR3. The junction had 8 bases not matched to a gene; V was cut back by 2 bases and J by 6 bases. Germline V gene lookup returns CDR1 LNHNV and CDR2 YYDKDF (reference sequence). The CDR3 sequence is CATSRPRDREGEQYF. CDR3 sequence (DNA): TGTGCCACCAGCAGACCCCGGGACAGGGAGGGCGAGCAGTACTTC.

The chain couples TRBV2 to TRBJ2-1; 12 nucleotides align to TRBD2. V lost 1 base, J lost 7 bases, and 8 bases stayed unmatched. The length of the CDR3 is 17 residues. The germline CDR1 and CDR2 sequences are SNHLY and FYNNEI. CDR3 amino acids: CASSEDLTSGGMNEQFF. CDR3 DNA: TGTGCCAGCAGTGAAGACCTCACTAGCGGGGGGATGAATGAGCAGTTCTTC.

The chain couples TRBV28 to TRBJ2-7; D remains ambiguous. CDR3 size: 11 residues. Germline values: CDR1 MDHEN, CDR2 SYDVKM. V lost 5 bases, J lost 3 bases, and 5 bases lay in between. CDR3 region: CASSPDYEQYF. Here the CDR3 DNA reads TGTGCCAGCAGTCCAGACTACGAGCAGTACTTC.

The chain recombines TRBV11-2 with TRBJ2-6, with a weak D call TRBD2 (6 bases). The length of the CDR3 is 19 residues. Germline values: CDR1 SGHAT, CDR2 FQNNGV. V was pared by 7 bases and J by 3 bases, with 25 bases between. The CDR3 sequence is CASIGAGGRPSCGANVLTF. CDR3 coding DNA: TGTGCCAGCATCGGCGCCGGGGGACGGCCTTCGTGTGGGGCCAACGTCCTGACTTTC.

The V call is TRBV6-1, the J call TRBJ1-6; perhaps TRBD1 as D (6 bases). The CDR3 loop spans 18 amino acids. V was clipped by 3 bases and J by 8 bases, with 23 bases between them. Looked up from germline, CDR1 is MNHNS and CDR2 is SASEGT. The CDR3 reads CASSEMPGDHQVDSPLHF. The CDR3 nucleotides read TGTGCCAGCAGTGAGATGCCAGGGGATCACCAAGTGGATTCACCCCTCCACTTT.

The rearrangement uses TRBV5-4 and TRBJ2-4, with TRBD1 identical over 10 bases. The CDR3 length is 18 residues. Germline V gives CDR1 SGHNT, CDR2 YYREEE (reference sequence). V shed 4 bases and J 0 bases; nucleotides not matched to a gene: 10. DNA of the CDR3: TGTGCCAGCAGCCTCTACTCCGGGACAGGGGTAGCCAAAAACATTCAGTACTTC. As protein: CASSLYSGTGVAKNIQYF.

The chain combines TRBV23-1 with TRBJ2-7, with TRBD1 matching over 10 bases. TRBV23-1 is an ORF, and what it does is uncertain. This CDR3 comprises 19 residues. J gave up 2 bases and V 2 bases, and 15 bases lay outside the gene matches. In DNA form, the CDR3 reads TGCGCCAGCAGTCAACCTCCCCGACAGGGGGCTCGCCTCACCTACGAGCAGTACTTC. It yields the protein CASSQPPRQGARLTYEQYF.

V usage is TRBV6-6 and J usage is TRBJ2-5; D perhaps matches TRBD2 (5 bases). The CDR3 runs 14 residues. V was cut by 6 bases and J by 4 bases, with 15 bases left in between. CDR1 MNHNY and CDR2 SVGAGI come from the germline V gene (reference sequence). The CDR3 sequence is CASSHRRGRETQYF. In nucleotides, the CDR3 is TGTGCCAGCAGCCACCGGAGAGGGCGAGAGACCCAGTACTTC.

The CDR3 loop is CASSPIAGGYYEQYF. The CDR3 DNA reads as TGTGCCAGCTCACCTATAGCGGGCGGATACTACGAGCAGTACTTC. J is TRBJ2-7 and V is TRBV18; 7 bases agree with TRBD2. After removal of 3 bases from V and 3 bases from J, the junction contained 8 bases not matched to a gene. The CDR3 extends over 15 amino acids. In germline, CDR1 is KGHSH, CDR2 LQKENI.

There are a few counts of this clone. CDR3 in amino acids: CASEDQDRPYEQYF. CDR3 nucleotides: TGTGCCAGCGAAGACCAAGACAGGCCCTACGAGCAGTACTTC. V and J are TRBV2 and TRBJ2-7; a weak D match, TRBD1 (6 bases). Trimming left V 8 bases short and J 2 bases short, with 16 bases between. The length of the CDR3 is 14 residues. Germline-derived CDR1 and CDR2 are SNHLY and FYNNEI.

This chain connects TRBV28 to TRBJ2-3; 11 bases map to TRBD2. J lost 1 base, V lost 6 bases, and 3 bases had no gene match. Germline V gene lookup returns CDR1 MDHEN and CDR2 SYDVKM. The CDR3 is made up of 15 amino acids. The CDR3 coding sequence is TGTGCCAGCAGCCGTAGCGGGGGGGGCACAGATACGCAGTATTTT. This codes for CASSRSGGGTDTQYF.

The chain joins TRBV7-2 to TRBJ1-1, with D possibly TRBD1 on 5 matching bases. CDR3 length equals 15 residues. V gave up 4 bases and J gave up 4 bases, with 16 bases separating them. CDR1 SGHTA and CDR2 FQGNSA come from the germline V gene. CDR3 DNA sequence: TGTGCCAGCAGCTCCAAAACAGGTCTAGGCACTGAAGCTTTCTTT. Translated, it gives CASSSKTGLGTEAFF.

This clone showed up just once. This sequence joins TRBV10-3 and TRBJ1-2; 10 bases line up with TRBD1. This CDR3 is built from 16 residues. The germline V gene has CDR1 ENHRY and CDR2 SYGVKD. Trimming cost V 6 bases and J 2 bases; bases outside gene matches: 9. The DNA of the CDR3 is TGTGCCATCAGCCCCCCGGGACAGGGGCGAAACTATGGCTACACCTTC. Its translation: CAISPPGQGRNYGYTF.

V is TRBV4-1 and J is TRBJ2-7; 9 positions agree with TRBD1. Germline V lookup: CDR1 MGHRA, CDR2 YSYEKL. The CDR3 spans 16 residues. Unmatched junction bases numbered 8, after V lost 1 base and J lost 4 bases. CDR3 coding DNA: TGCGCCAGCAGCCAAGCCCCGGACAGGGGTGGGTACGAGCAGTACTTC. Its protein product is CASSQAPDRGGYEQYF.

The V and J genes are TRBV6-5 and TRBJ1-2, with D unresolved. Germline values: CDR1 MNHEY, CDR2 SVGAGI. Trimming left V 7 bases short and J 8 bases short, with 17 bases between. CDR3 length: 13 amino acids. CDR3 nucleotide sequence: TGTGCCAGCACCAACGACCCGAGCGGGGGCTACACCTTC. Its translation: CASTNDPSGGYTF.

The table lists this clone with a count of one. The V gene is TRBV4-1, the J gene TRBJ2-5; D may be TRBD1 (5 bases). The germline V and J ends were trimmed by 0 bases and 3 bases, with 23 bases remaining between them. The CDR3 extends over 19 amino acids. Germline V lookup: CDR1 MGHRA, CDR2 YSYEKL. CDR3 region: CASSQDTAGTGNPKETQYF. The CDR3, as DNA: TGCGCCAGCAGCCAAGATACTGCCGGTACAGGTAACCCGAAAGAGACCCAGTACTTC.

With regard to this clone: The junction departs from germline at one end; a sequencing error may be responsible. This chain links TRBV5-7 with TRBJ1-2; possible D gene TRBD1, 6 bases. TRBV5-7 is marked as an open reading frame, function uncertain. There are 18 residues in the CDR3. The DNA for the CDR3 is TGTGCCAGCAGCTCCTCGGGGGGGCGCGTGAAAGGGAGAATGGCTAGCGCCTTC. Protein sequence: CASSSSGGRVKGRMASAF.

The rearrangement links TRBV5-6 to TRBJ2-3; D gene uncertain. Germline-derived CDR1 and CDR2 are SGHDT and YYEEEE. The CDR3 spans 15 residues. The V gene lost 1 base and the J gene lost 3 bases, with 12 bases spanning the gap. CDR3 nucleotide sequence: TGTGCCAGCAGCTTGCTTACGGTGCTGACAGATACGCAGTATTTT. Translation: CASSLLTVLTDTQYF.